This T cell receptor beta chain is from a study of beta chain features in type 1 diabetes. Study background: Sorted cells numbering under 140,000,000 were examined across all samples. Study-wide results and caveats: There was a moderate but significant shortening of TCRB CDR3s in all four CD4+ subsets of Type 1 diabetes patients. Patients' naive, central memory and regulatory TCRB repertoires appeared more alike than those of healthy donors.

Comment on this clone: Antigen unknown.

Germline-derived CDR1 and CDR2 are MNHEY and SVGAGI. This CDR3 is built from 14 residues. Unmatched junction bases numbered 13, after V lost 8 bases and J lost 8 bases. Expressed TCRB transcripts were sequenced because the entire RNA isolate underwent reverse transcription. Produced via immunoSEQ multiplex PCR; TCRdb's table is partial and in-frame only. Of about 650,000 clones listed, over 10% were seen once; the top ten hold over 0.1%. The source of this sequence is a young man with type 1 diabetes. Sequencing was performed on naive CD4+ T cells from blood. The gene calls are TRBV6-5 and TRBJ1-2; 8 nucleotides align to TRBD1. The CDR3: CASGTSQTGEGYTF. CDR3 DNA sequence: TGTGCCAGCGGCACTTCCCAGACAGGGGAGGGCTACACCTTC.